Below are 19 T cell receptor beta chains sequenced from a single sample in a study of neurological immune-mediated disorders. Time point here: longitudinal time-point 1 (baseline). Using its own MiXCR run on the 5' RACE reads, TCRdb lists one record per CDR3 protein. The data contain some 60,000 distinct CDR3 sequences, about 10% of them singletons. The sample consisted of PBMCs. The receptors were gathered from a male donor with HTLV-1-associated myelopathy (HAM/TSP).

The sample holds many counts of this clonotype. This sequence joins TRBV28 and TRBJ2-3, with 8 bases matching TRBD2. With V trimmed by 7 bases and J by 1 base, 7 bases remained unmatched. The CDR3 loop spans 15 amino acids. The germline CDR1 and CDR2 sequences are MDHEN and SYDVKM. Here the CDR3 DNA reads TGTGCCAGCAAGCTCGGGGGGGCGGGCACAGATACGCAGTATTTT. Protein product: CASKLGGAGTDTQYF. Full variable domain (missing parts from reference TRBV28 and TRBJ2-3): DVKVTQSSRYLVKRTGEKVFLECVQDMDHENMFWYRQDPGLGLRLIYFSYDVKMKEKGDIPEGYSVSREKKERFSLILESASTNQTSMYLCASKLGGAGTDTQYFGPGTRLTVL.

This clonotype was counted many times. The chain has TRBV18 and TRBJ1-2; perhaps TRBD1 as D (6 bases). This CDR3 comprises 17 residues. Germline V gene sequence: CDR1 KGHSH, CDR2 LQKENI. V was clipped by 0 bases and J by 4 bases, with 18 bases between them. DNA of the CDR3: TGTGCCAGCTCACCACCTCCAAGTTCGTGGGGGCGCTATGGCTACACCTTC. It yields the protein CASSPPPSSWGRYGYTF.

Of note for this clonotype: The missing conserved phenylalanine or tryptophan at the end of this CDR3 makes a read error likely. The DNA is omitted, as the CDR3 cannot be located on it reliably, and the CDR3 follows TCRdb's listing. The V call is TRBV21-1, the J call TRBJ2-6. TRBV21-1 is tagged as a pseudogene. The CDR3 has 17 amino acids, counting both end residues. The CDR3 sequence: CASSKVTADRGANVLTL.

This clonotype was detected many times. The rearrangement joins TRBV7-2 to TRBJ2-3; 11 bases line up with TRBD1. CDR3 length: 15 amino acids. Trimming took 2 bases from V and 6 from J; bases not matched to a gene: 4. Germline lookup yields CDR1 SGHTA and CDR2 FQGNSA. The CDR3 loop is CASSLMGTGGDTQYF. The CDR3 bases are TGTGCCAGCAGCTTAATGGGGACAGGGGGTGATACGCAGTATTTT.

This clonotype was detected only a few times. J is TRBJ2-7 and V is TRBV29-1; no clear D. This CDR3 region has 13 residues. Germline values: CDR1 SQVTM, CDR2 ANQGSEA. The ends were cut back, 7 bases at V and 2 bases at J, with 15 bases in the middle. CDR3 amino acids: CSALMTGPYEQYF. The CDR3 nucleotides read TGCAGCGCCCTAATGACGGGTCCCTACGAGCAGTACTTC.

This clonotype was seen many times. The V and J genes are TRBV6-5 and TRBJ1-2; TRBD1 aligns across 7 bases. Trimming cost V 5 bases and J 7 bases; bases outside gene matches: 7. The CDR3 is 13 residues long. Per germline, CDR1 MNHEY and CDR2 SVGAGI. The CDR3 region is CASSLYRGGGYTF. The CDR3 nucleotides are TGTGCCAGCAGTCTATACAGGGGTGGTGGCTACACCTTC.

V and J are TRBV20-1 and TRBJ1-1, with D unclear. This CDR3 is built from 12 residues. Germline CDR1 and CDR2: DFQATT and SNEGSKA (reference sequence). The V end lost 6 bases, the J end lost 6 bases, and 14 bases lay between the germline ends. The CDR3 sequence is CSAGRITAEAFF. The CDR3 DNA reads TGCAGTGCCGGGAGAATTACGGCTGAAGCTTTCTTT.

This clonotype was counted at least ten times. As DNA, the CDR3 is TGTGCCAGCAGCTTAGGAGGGGGCGCTCACTATGGCTACACCTTC. Translation gives CASSLGGGAHYGYTF. The chain employs TRBV7-9 and TRBJ1-2; 7 bases map to TRBD1. The J segment lost 3 bases and the V segment lost 1 base, leaving 5 bases of the junction unmatched. This CDR3 has 15 amino acids. Germline V gene data show CDR1 as SEHNR and CDR2 as FQNEAQ (reference sequence).

This clonotype was detected ten times or more. V and J are TRBV7-9 and TRBJ2-3; either TRBD1 or TRBD2 may fit D (5 bases each). Trimming left V 5 bases short and J 0 bases short, with 15 bases between. The germline CDR1 and CDR2 sequences are SEHNR and FQNEAQ (reference sequence). The CDR3 sequence is 16 residues long. In DNA form, the CDR3 reads TGTGCCAGCAGCCGCCCGGGACGTCGAAGCACAGATACGCAGTATTTT. Protein product: CASSRPGRRSTDTQYF.

This clonotype was observed at least ten times. The rearrangement uses TRBV20-1 and TRBJ2-6; D remains unclear. V lost 6 bases to trimming and J lost 0 bases, with 6 bases between them. The length of the CDR3 is 13 residues. Germline V gene data show CDR1 as DFQATT and CDR2 as SNEGSKA (reference sequence). DNA for the CDR3: TGCAGTGCGAGGAGCTCTGGGGCCAACGTCCTGACTTTC. Translating it yields CSARSSGANVLTF.

This clonotype was picked up many times. The rearrangement joins TRBV18 to TRBJ2-1, with 7 bases lining up with TRBD2. Per germline, CDR1 KGHSH and CDR2 LQKENI. CDR3 length: 16 residues. The junction had 9 bases not matched to a gene; V was cut back by 1 base and J by 6 bases. As DNA, the CDR3 is TGTGCCAGCTCACCACGGTTCGGCGGGGGTGTCAATGAGCAGTTCTTC. Encoded protein: CASSPRFGGGVNEQFF.

This clonotype was counted at least ten times. This sequence joins TRBV6-8 and TRBJ2-2; D ambiguous. The CDR3 is 15 residues long. Germline V lookup: CDR1 MNHGY, CDR2 SAAAGT. Trimming took 0 bases from V and 1 from J, leaving 6 bases between them. The CDR3 DNA sequence: TGTGCCAGCAGTTACTCGCCTAAGAACACCGGGGAGCTGTTTTTT. Its translation is CASSYSPKNTGELFF.

This clonotype was seen ten or more times. The V call is TRBV7-2, the J call TRBJ1-2, with unresolved D. With 2 bases removed from V and 4 bases from J, the gap between germline ends came to 14 bases. This CDR3 has 15 residues. Germline values: CDR1 SGHTA, CDR2 FQGNSA. The CDR3 protein is CASSLKTLSGYGYTF. The CDR3 DNA sequence: TGTGCCAGCAGCTTAAAAACCCTGTCGGGCTATGGCTACACCTTC.

This clonotype appeared many times. The chain uses TRBV12-3 or TRBV12-4 and TRBJ1-1; D is perhaps TRBD1 (5 bases). This CDR3 is 13 amino acids long. Trimming took off 6 bases at V and 1 base at J, with 9 bases between the two ends. CDR3 DNA sequence: TGTGCCAGCAGGACCCAGGGGAACACTGAAGCTTTCTTT. Amino acid sequence: CASRTQGNTEAFF.

The sample holds many counts of this clonotype. The chain carries TRBV12-3 or TRBV12-4 and TRBJ2-1, with TRBD2 as a possible D gene (6 bases). Deletions cut 2 bases from V and 8 bases from J, with 22 bases between. The CDR3 spans 17 residues. This CDR3 reads CASSLPGRGTPDDEQFF. The CDR3 bases are TGTGCCAGCAGTTTACCAGGCCGCGGGACTCCCGATGATGAGCAGTTCTTC.

Worth noting for this clonotype: At one end the junction does not follow the germline gene, possibly because of a read error. The V and J genes are TRBV9 and TRBJ1-1; 10 nucleotides agree with TRBD1. The CDR3 loop spans 16 amino acids. Germline CDR1 SGDLS, CDR2 YYNGEE. The CDR3 nucleotides read TGTGCCAGCAGCATGGGACAGGGGAATATGAACACTGAAACTTTCTTT. Its protein product is CASSMGQGNMNTETFF. The whole variable domain, remainder taken from reference TRBV9 and TRBJ1-1, is DSGVTQTPKHLITATGQRVTLRCSPRSGDLSVYWYQQSLDQGLQFLIQYYNGEERAKGNILERFSAQQFPDLHSELNLSSLELGDSALYFCASSMGQGNMNTETFFGQGTRLTVV.

This clonotype showed up many times. V and J are TRBV7-9 and TRBJ2-1; TRBD2 might be the D (7 bases). Trimming stripped 1 base from V and 8 bases from J, with 9 bases between. The CDR3 runs 13 residues. The germline CDR1 and CDR2 sequences are SEHNR and FQNEAQ (reference sequence). Here the CDR3 DNA reads TGTGCCAGCAGCTTAGGGGGGGGCGATGAGCAGTTCTTC. It encodes CASSLGGGDEQFF. Full variable domain (outside the CDR3, taken from reference TRBV7-9 and TRBJ2-1): DTGVSQNPRHKITKRGQNVTFRCDPISEHNRLYWYRQTLGQGPEFLTYFQNEAQLEKSRLLSDRFSAERPKGSFSTLEIQRTEQGDSAMYLCASSLGGGDEQFFGPGTRLTVL.

This clonotype was found many times. The rearrangement links TRBV5-1 to TRBJ2-7; D call uncertain. V lost 2 bases to trimming and J lost 0 bases, with 9 bases between them. This CDR3 spans 14 amino acids. From germline, CDR1 is SGHRS and CDR2 YFSETQ. DNA for the CDR3: TGCGCCAGCAGCTTAGGTCCAAGCTCCTACGAGCAGTACTTC. Residues: CASSLGPSSYEQYF.

At least ten counts were recorded for this clonotype. V is TRBV9 and J is TRBJ1-2; TRBD1 agrees at 9 bases. Trimming cost V 0 bases and J 5 bases; bases outside gene matches: 2. Germline loops: CDR1 SGDLS, CDR2 YYNGEE. The CDR3 covers 14 residues. CDR3 nucleotides: TGTGCCAGCAGCGTAGTCGGGACAGGGTATGGCTACACCTTC. It specifies CASSVVGTGYGYTF.